A selection of T cell receptor beta chains follows, all from one sample in a study of human T cells and chemical hapten exposure. TCRdb reprocessed the RACE reads with MiXCR, giving one entry per CDR3 protein. The sample includes 300,000 to 450,000 distinct CDR3 sequences, approximately 5% of them seen just once. Specimen: whole blood, collected in connection with sensitization to the hapten diphenylcyclopropenone (DPC). These receptor sequences come from a woman in her fifties or sixties with alopecia areata. Some clones in this sample may be carry-over from other donors' samples. The CDR3 runs from the conserved cysteine through the conserved F or W. D genes are given only for firm matches. Clone size is not always given. Where it is, it says once, few, many or a class for expanded clones.

abundance	v_gene	j_gene	d_gene	CDR3aa	CDR3nt
many	TRBV5-1	TRBJ1-5	-	CASSLSGHNQPQHF	TGCGCCAGCAGTTTAAGCGGGCACAATCAGCCCCAGCATTTT
few	TRBV5-6	TRBJ1-6	-	CASSLLSGSSYNSPLHF	TGTGCCAGCAGCTTGCTGTCCGGGAGCTCCTATAATTCACCCCTCCACTTT
-	TRBV12-3/TRBV12-4	TRBJ2-3	TRBD2	CASSLELAGVADTQYF	TGTGCCAGCAGTTTAGAACTAGCGGGAGTGGCAGATACGCAGTATTTT
-	TRBV12-5	TRBJ1-3	-	CASGRGGGNTIYF	TGTGCTAGTGGACGGGGAGGTGGAAACACCATATATTTT
many	TRBV7-9	TRBJ2-7	-	CASSPSGLPSQYF	TGTGCCAGCAGCCCCTCCGGACTCCCGAGCCAGTACTTC
many	TRBV14	TRBJ2-7	-	CASSQHRSRAQTYEQYF	TGTGCCAGCAGCCAACATCGGAGCAGGGCCCAAACCTACGAGCAGTACTTC
many	TRBV7-2	TRBJ2-3	TRBD2	CASSLGGTKTDTQYF	TGTGCCAGCAGCTTAGGAGGGACTAAGACAGATACGCAGTATTTT
many	TRBV3-1	TRBJ2-1	TRBD2	CASSYSGRADYEQFF	TGTGCCAGCAGTTATAGCGGGAGGGCCGACTATGAGCAGTTCTTC
few	TRBV6-1	TRBJ1-6	TRBD1	CASGRDSNSPLHF	TGTGCCAGCGGACGGGACAGTAATTCACCCCTCCACTTT
many	TRBV29-1	TRBJ2-7	-	CSVPGSGTAYEQYF	TGCAGCGTCCCGGGGTCGGGGACGGCCTACGAGCAGTACTTC
few	TRBV24-1	TRBJ2-1	-	CATSDSDWANEQFF	TGTGCCACCAGTGATTCGGACTGGGCTAATGAGCAGTTCTTC
-	TRBV18	TRBJ2-3	TRBD1	CASSPLGTGARVTQYF	TGTGCCAGCTCACCACTGGGGACAGGGGCTAGAGTTACGCAGTATTTT
few	TRBV5-1	TRBJ2-3	-	CASSSPVSDTQYF	TGCGCCAGCAGCTCTCCGGTTTCAGATACGCAGTATTTT
many	TRBV6-1	TRBJ2-1	-	CASSEEGGDNHEQFF	TGTGCCAGCAGTGAAGAAGGAGGGGATAACCATGAGCAGTTCTTC
few	TRBV19	TRBJ2-7	-	CASSGPLSGGEQYF	TGTGCCAGTAGTGGTCCCTTAAGTGGAGGGGAGCAGTACTTC